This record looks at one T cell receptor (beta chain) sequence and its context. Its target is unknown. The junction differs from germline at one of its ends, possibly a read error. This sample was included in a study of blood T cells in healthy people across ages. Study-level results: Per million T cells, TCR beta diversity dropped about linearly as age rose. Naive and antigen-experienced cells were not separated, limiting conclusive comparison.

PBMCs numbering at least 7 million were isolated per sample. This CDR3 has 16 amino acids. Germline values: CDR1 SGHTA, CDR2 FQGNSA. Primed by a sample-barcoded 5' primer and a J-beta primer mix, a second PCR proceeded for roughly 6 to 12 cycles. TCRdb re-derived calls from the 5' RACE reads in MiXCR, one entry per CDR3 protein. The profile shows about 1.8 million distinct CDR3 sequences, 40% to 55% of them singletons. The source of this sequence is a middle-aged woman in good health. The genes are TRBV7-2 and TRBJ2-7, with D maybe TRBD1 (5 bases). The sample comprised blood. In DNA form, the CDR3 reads TGTGCCAGCAGCCTAGATGCAGGGCTTCGTTCCTGCGAGCAGTACTTC. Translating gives CASSLDAGLRSCEQYF. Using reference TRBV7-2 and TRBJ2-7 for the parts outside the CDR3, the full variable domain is GAGVSQSPSNKVTEKGKDVELRCDPISGHTALYWYRQSLGQGLEFLIYFQGNSAPDKSGLPSDRFSAERTGGSVSTLTIQRTQQEDSAVYLCASSLDAGLRSCEQYFGPGTRLTVT.